This T cell receptor (beta chain) was identified during a study of cytomegalovirus exposure and HLA in healthy donors. The CDR3 runs 14 residues. Germline CDR1 reads SGHKS; CDR2 reads YYEKEE (reference sequence). J gave up 5 bases and V 0 bases, and 1 base lay outside the gene matches. A multiplex PCR was run with 60 Vbeta primers and 13 Jbeta primers. Assay: immunoSEQ multiplex PCR; the TCRdb copy retains only in-frame clones and omits some. The repertoire holds roughly 120,000 clones, with around three quarters as singletons. Sample: PBMCs. The TCR sequence derives from a man aged 45-60 years in good health and CMV-seropositive. The chain is built from TRBV5-5 and TRBJ1-4, with TRBD1 matching 7 bases. DNA of the CDR3: TGTGCCAGCAGCTTGGGGGACAGAAATGAAAAACTGTTTTTT. Translation: CASSLGDRNEKLFF.